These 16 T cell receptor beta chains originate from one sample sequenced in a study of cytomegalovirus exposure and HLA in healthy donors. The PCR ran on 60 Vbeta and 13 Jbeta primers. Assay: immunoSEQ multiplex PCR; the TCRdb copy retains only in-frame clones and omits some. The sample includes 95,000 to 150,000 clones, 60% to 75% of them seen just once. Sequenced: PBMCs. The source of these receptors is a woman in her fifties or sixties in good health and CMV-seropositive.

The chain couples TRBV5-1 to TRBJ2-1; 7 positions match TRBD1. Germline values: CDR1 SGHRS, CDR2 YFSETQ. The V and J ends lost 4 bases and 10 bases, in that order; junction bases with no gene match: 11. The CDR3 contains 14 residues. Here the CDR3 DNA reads TGCGCCAGCAGCCCCAATAAACAGGGACAGGAGCAGTTCTTC. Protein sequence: CASSPNKQGQEQFF.

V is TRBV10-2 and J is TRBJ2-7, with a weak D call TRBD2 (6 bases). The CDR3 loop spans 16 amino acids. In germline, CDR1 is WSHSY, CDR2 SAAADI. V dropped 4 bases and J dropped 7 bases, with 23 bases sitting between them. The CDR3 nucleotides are TGCGCCAGCAGTGTCTCAGGGACCTCTGGGGGGTGGGAGCAGTACTTC. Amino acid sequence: CASSVSGTSGGWEQYF.

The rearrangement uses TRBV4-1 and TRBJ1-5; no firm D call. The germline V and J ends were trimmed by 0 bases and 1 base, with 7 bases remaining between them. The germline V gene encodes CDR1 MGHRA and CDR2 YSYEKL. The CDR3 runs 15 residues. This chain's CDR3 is CASSQDVGSNQPQHF. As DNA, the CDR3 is TGCGCCAGCAGCCAAGACGTTGGCAGCAATCAGCCCCAGCATTTT.

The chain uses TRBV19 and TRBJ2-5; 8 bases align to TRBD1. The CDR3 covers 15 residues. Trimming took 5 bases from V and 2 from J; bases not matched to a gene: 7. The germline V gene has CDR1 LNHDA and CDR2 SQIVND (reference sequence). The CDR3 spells CASSLLTGAQETQYF. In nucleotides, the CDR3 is TGTGCCAGTAGTCTCCTGACAGGGGCGCAAGAGACCCAGTACTTC.

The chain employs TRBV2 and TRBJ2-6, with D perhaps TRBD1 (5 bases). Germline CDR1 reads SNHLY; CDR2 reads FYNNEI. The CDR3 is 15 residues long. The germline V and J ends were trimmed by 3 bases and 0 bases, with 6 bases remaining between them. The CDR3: CASSDRDSGANVLTF. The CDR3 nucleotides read TGTGCCAGCAGTGACAGGGACTCTGGGGCCAACGTCCTGACTTTC.

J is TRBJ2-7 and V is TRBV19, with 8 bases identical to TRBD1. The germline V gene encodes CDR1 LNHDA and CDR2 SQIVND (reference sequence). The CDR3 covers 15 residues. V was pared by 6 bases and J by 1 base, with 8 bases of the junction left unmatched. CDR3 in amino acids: CASSLGTGVSYEQYF. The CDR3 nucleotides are TGTGCCAGTAGCCTTGGGACAGGCGTTTCCTACGAGCAGTACTTC. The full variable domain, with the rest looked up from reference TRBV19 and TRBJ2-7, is DGGITQSPKYLFRKEGQNVTLSCEQNLNHDAMYWYRQDPGQGLRLIYYSQIVNDFQKGDIAEGYSVSREKKESFPLTVTSAQKNPTAFYLCASSLGTGVSYEQYFGPGTRLTVT.

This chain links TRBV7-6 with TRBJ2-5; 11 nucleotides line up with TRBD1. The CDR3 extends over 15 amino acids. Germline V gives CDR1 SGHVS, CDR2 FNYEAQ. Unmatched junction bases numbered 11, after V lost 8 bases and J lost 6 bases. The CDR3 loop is CASEIGTGGRKTQYF. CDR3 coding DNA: TGTGCCAGCGAAATCGGGACAGGGGGTAGGAAGACCCAGTACTTC.

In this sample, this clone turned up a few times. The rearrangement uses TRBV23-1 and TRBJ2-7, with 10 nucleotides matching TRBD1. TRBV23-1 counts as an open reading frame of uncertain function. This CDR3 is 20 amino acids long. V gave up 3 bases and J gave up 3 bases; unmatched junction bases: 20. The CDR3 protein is CASSHSSGDRGVVLRYEQYF. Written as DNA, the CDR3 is TGCGCCAGCAGTCATAGTTCGGGGGACAGGGGAGTTGTACTTCGCTACGAGCAGTACTTC.

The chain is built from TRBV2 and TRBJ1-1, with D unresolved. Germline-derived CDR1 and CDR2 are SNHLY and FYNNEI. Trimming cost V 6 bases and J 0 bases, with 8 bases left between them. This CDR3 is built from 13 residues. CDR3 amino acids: CASRLTLNTEAFF. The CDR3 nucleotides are TGTGCCAGCAGACTAACGTTGAACACTGAAGCTTTCTTT.

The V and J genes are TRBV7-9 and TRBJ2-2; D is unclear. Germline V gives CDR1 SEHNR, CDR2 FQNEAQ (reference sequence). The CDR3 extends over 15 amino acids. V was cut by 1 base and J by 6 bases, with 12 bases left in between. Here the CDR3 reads CASSLGGSSAGELFF. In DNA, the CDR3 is TGTGCCAGCAGCTTAGGAGGTAGCTCCGCCGGGGAGCTGTTTTTT.

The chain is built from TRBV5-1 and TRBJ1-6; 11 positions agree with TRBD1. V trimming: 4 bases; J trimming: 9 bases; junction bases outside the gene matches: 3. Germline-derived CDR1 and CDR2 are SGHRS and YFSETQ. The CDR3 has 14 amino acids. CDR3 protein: CASSTGTGGSPLHF. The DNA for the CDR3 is TGCGCCAGCAGCACAGGGACAGGGGGTTCACCCCTCCACTTT.

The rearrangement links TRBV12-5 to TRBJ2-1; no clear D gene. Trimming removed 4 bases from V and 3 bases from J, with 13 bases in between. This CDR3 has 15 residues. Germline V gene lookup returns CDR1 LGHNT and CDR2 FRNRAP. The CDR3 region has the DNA TGTGCTAGTGGTTCACTCCGTGAAGTCTACAATGAGCAGTTCTTC. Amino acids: CASGSLREVYNEQFF. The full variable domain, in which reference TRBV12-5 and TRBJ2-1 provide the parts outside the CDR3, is DARVTQTPRHKVTEMGQEVTMRCQPILGHNTVFWYRQTMMQGLELLAYFRNRAPLDDSGMPKDRFSAEMPDATLATLKIQPSEPRDSAVYFCASGSLREVYNEQFFGPGTRLTVL.

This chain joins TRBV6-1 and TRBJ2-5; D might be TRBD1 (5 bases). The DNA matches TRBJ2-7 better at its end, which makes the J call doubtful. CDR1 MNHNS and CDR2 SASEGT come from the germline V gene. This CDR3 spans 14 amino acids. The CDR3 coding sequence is TGTGCCAGCACTAGAGACAGCCCTGGGTACGAGCAGTACTTC. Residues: CASTRDSPGYEQYF.

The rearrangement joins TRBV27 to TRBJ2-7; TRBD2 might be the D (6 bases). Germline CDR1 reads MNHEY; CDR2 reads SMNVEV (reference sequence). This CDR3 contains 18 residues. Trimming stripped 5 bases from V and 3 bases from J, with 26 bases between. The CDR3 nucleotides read TGTGCCAGCAGTGTTTTGGGCGGAGGGCCCCGAATAAACTACGAGCAGTACTTC. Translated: CASSVLGGGPRINYEQYF.

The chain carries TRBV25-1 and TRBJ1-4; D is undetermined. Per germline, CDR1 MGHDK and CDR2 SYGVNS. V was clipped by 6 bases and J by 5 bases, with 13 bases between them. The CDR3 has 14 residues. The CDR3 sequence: CASSGSVTNEKLFF. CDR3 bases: TGTGCCAGCAGCGGGAGTGTAACGAATGAAAAACTGTTTTTT. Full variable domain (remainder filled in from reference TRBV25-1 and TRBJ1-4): EADIYQTPRYLVIGTGKKITLECSQTMGHDKMYWYQQDPGMELHLIHYSYGVNSTEKGDLSSESTVSRIRTEHFPLTLESARPSHTSQYLCASSGSVTNEKLFFGSGTQLSVL.

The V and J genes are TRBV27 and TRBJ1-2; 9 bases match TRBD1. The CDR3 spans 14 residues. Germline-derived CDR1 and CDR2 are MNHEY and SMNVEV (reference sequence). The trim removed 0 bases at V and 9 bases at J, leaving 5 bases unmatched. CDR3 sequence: CASSLSWDRARYTF. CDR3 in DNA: TGTGCCAGCAGTTTATCGTGGGACAGGGCTCGCTACACCTTC.